This TCR beta chain originates from a study of graft-versus-host responses after intestinal transplantation. Study summary: Every recipient underwent anti-thymocyte globulin induction, then tacrolimus and steroids for roughly three years.

Whole-study findings and limits: Early declines in HvG clones that occurred post-transplant were associated with peak circulating GvH clone levels. In patients with graft-donor T cell macrochimerism, allograft graft-versus-host to host-versus-graft clonal ratios were high. Detection of GvH clones occurred in recipient marrow, and some had their first appearance in ileum or blood.

Note on this clone: What it binds is not known.

TCRdb's table, derived via immunoSEQ multiplex PCR, lists solely in-frame clones and lacks some. Of almost 30,000 clones listed, around 83% are singletons. CDR3 length equals 13 residues. Germline lookup yields CDR1 MNHNY and CDR2 SVGAGI (reference sequence). V dropped 7 bases and J dropped 5 bases, with 12 bases sitting between them. Graft tissue processing released intraepithelial and lamina propria lymphocytes. The chain combines TRBV6-6 with TRBJ2-1; D gene uncertain. The receptor was isolated from a human patient who received an intestinal transplant, so some T cells may come from the graft donor. Sequenced material: ileum tissue, taken 98 days after intestinal transplantation. The DNA of the CDR3 is TGTGCCAGCACTGGGGATATTAACAATGAGCAGTTCTTC. Encoded protein: CASTGDINNEQFF.